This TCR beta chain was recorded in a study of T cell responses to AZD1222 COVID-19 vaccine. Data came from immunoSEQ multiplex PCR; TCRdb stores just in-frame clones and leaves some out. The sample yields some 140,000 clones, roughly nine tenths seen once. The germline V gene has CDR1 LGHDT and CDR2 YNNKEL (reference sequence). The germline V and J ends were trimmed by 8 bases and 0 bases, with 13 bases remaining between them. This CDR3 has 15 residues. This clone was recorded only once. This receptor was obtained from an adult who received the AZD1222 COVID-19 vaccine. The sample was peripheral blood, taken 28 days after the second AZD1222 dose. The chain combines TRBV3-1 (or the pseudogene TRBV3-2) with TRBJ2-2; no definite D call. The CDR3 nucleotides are TGTGCCAGCGCTCGTACAGAGTCGAACACCGGGGAGCTGTTTTTT. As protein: CASARTESNTGELFF.